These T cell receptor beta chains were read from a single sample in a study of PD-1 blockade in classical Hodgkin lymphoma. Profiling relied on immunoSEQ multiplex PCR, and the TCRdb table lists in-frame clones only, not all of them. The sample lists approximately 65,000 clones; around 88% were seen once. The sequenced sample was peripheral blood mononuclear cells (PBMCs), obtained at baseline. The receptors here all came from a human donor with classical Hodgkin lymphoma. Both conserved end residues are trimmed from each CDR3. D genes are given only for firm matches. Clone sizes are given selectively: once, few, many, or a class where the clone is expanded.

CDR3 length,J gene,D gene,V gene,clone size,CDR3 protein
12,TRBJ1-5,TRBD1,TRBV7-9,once,ASSSRDSSQPQH
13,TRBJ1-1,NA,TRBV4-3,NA,ASSQDIGGGTEAF
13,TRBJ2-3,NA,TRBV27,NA,ASSPLRTGTDTQY
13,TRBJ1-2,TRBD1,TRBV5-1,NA,ASSLGFGTGAGYT
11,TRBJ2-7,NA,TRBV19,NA,ASSPSFFYEQY
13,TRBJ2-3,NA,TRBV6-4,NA,ASSESAGGTDTQY
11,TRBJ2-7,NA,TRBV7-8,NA,ASSLDSLYEQY
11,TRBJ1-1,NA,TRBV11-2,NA,ASSSRGNTEAF
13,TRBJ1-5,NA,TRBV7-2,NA,ASSLILQGGQPQH
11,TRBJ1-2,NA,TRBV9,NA,ASSAGQPYGYT
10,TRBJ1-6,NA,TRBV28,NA,ASSQSWRALH
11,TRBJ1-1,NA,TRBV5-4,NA,ASSLELNTEAF
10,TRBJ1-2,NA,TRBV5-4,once,ASSSKGYGYT
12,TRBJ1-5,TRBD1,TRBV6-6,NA,ASRQGGGNQPQH
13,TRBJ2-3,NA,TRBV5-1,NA,ASLRLVPATDTQY
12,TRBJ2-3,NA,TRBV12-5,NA,ASGPGPNTDTQY
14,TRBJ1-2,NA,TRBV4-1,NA,ASSQDFWGVNYGYT
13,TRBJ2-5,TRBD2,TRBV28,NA,ASSSPSGGAETQY
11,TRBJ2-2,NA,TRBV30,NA,AWDRTYTGELF
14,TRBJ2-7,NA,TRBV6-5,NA,ASSYFLTNSLGEQY
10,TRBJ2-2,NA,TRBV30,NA,AWTPNTGELF
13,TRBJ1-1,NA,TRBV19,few,ASRRGGLGNTEAF
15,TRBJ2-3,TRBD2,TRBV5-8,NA,ASSLGLAGISTDTQY
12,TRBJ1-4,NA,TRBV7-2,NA,ASSPGQGGEKLF
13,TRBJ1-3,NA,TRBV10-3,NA,AIRGGASSGNTIY
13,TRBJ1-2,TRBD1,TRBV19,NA,ASSIPRTGGDGYT
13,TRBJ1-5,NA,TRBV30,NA,AWSWYGGDNQPQH
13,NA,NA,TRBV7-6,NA,ASSLAGDGSYEQY
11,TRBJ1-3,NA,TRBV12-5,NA,ASDLKGGSTIY
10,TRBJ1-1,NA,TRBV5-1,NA,ASSGWTAEAF
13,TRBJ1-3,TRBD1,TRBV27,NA,ASSLGQAPGNTIY
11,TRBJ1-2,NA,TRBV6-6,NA,ASSDGGGLGYT
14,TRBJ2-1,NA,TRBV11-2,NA,ASSLVVGTLFHEQF
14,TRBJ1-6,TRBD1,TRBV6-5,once,ASSYSEDRGNSPLH